These T cell receptor beta chains were read from a single sample in a study of memory CD4+ T cells and cytomegalovirus serostatus. Sequenced by immunoSEQ multiplex PCR; TCRdb stores in-frame clones only, minus some. Of about 56,000 clones listed, roughly 82% are singletons. The specimen was memory CD4+ T cells from blood. These receptors originate from an adult in good health and CMV-seronegative. CDR3s include the opening cysteine and the closing phenylalanine or tryptophan. A D gene is named only where the DNA matches it firmly.

cdr3_aa: CASRLTSWDTQYF; d_call: TRBD2; j_call: TRBJ2-3; v_call: TRBV28
cdr3_aa: CASSPFSDTDTQYF; d_call: -; j_call: TRBJ2-3; v_call: TRBV18
cdr3_aa: CASSIDRVGGKNIQYF; d_call: -; j_call: TRBJ2-4; v_call: TRBV25-1
cdr3_aa: CASSYYRPSGNTIYF; d_call: -; j_call: TRBJ1-3; v_call: TRBV6-6
cdr3_aa: CASSEGHVNTEAFF; d_call: -; j_call: TRBJ1-1; v_call: TRBV7-2
cdr3_aa: CASRKRGPGDQETQYF; d_call: TRBD2; j_call: TRBJ2-5; v_call: TRBV5-1
cdr3_aa: CASSPRLRGSEAFF; d_call: -; j_call: TRBJ1-1; v_call: TRBV4-3
cdr3_aa: CASSLEGLESSPLHF; d_call: -; j_call: TRBJ1-6; v_call: TRBV5-1
cdr3_aa: CASPAGSSGGAFTGELFF; d_call: -; j_call: TRBJ2-2; v_call: TRBV21-1
cdr3_aa: CASSLARRNGYTF; d_call: -; j_call: TRBJ1-2; v_call: TRBV11-2
cdr3_aa: CACKTGGTGELFF; d_call: -; j_call: TRBJ2-2; v_call: TRBV28
cdr3_aa: CASSLGVRETQYF; d_call: -; j_call: TRBJ2-5; v_call: TRBV7-2
cdr3_aa: CASSRRDRGNTIYF; d_call: TRBD1; j_call: TRBJ1-3; v_call: TRBV7-2
cdr3_aa: CASRPLLRDTQYF; d_call: -; j_call: TRBJ2-3; v_call: TRBV5-6
cdr3_aa: CASSARGGSNQPQHF; d_call: -; j_call: TRBJ1-5; v_call: TRBV5-6
cdr3_aa: CASSPQGAGNQPQHF; d_call: TRBD1; j_call: TRBJ1-5; v_call: TRBV18
cdr3_aa: CASSLGRGSGNTIYF; d_call: -; j_call: TRBJ1-3; v_call: TRBV6-1
cdr3_aa: CASSQYTDTQYF; d_call: -; j_call: TRBJ2-3; v_call: TRBV6-6
cdr3_aa: CASSPLNQPQHF; d_call: -; j_call: TRBJ1-5; v_call: TRBV6-1
cdr3_aa: CASGPQGGYGYTF; d_call: TRBD1; j_call: TRBJ1-2; v_call: TRBV27
cdr3_aa: CASSIRRGGGTDTQYF; d_call: TRBD2; j_call: TRBJ2-3; v_call: TRBV5-6
cdr3_aa: CSVTLRQGNTEAFF; d_call: TRBD1; j_call: TRBJ1-1; v_call: TRBV29-1
cdr3_aa: CASSFGQGYNEQFF; d_call: TRBD1; j_call: TRBJ2-1; v_call: TRBV11-3
cdr3_aa: CSVERMANTGELFF; d_call: -; j_call: TRBJ2-2; v_call: TRBV29-1
cdr3_aa: CASSLTGGVGETQYF; d_call: -; j_call: TRBJ2-5; v_call: TRBV7-9
cdr3_aa: CASRAPAVGKLFF; d_call: -; j_call: TRBJ1-4; v_call: TRBV25-1
cdr3_aa: CASSFPKFYGYTF; d_call: -; j_call: TRBJ1-2; v_call: TRBV13
cdr3_aa: CASSELRVATEAFF; d_call: -; j_call: TRBJ1-1; v_call: TRBV2
cdr3_aa: CASSRAMSLNTEAFF; d_call: -; j_call: TRBJ1-1; v_call: TRBV7-2
cdr3_aa: CAWSLVSGQGGPDTQYF; d_call: TRBD1; j_call: TRBJ2-3; v_call: TRBV30
cdr3_aa: CASSQGGQGNYGYTF; d_call: TRBD1; j_call: TRBJ1-2; v_call: TRBV5-4
cdr3_aa: CASSEPGGSTDTQYF; d_call: TRBD2; j_call: TRBJ2-3; v_call: TRBV6-1
cdr3_aa: CASSLMGDRQGGVF; d_call: TRBD1; j_call: TRBJ2-7; v_call: TRBV28
cdr3_aa: CASSLGTGRDNSPLHF; d_call: -; j_call: TRBJ1-6; v_call: TRBV7-3
cdr3_aa: CASRLGGGSGELFF; d_call: TRBD1; j_call: TRBJ2-2; v_call: TRBV6-1
cdr3_aa: CASSALAGSYNEQFF; d_call: TRBD2; j_call: TRBJ2-1; v_call: TRBV6-1
cdr3_aa: CATSRTTDTQYF; d_call: -; j_call: TRBJ2-3; v_call: TRBV28
cdr3_aa: CASSPQPGNNQPQHF; d_call: -; j_call: TRBJ1-5; v_call: TRBV5-4
cdr3_aa: CASSPPRTVGSGGKLFF; d_call: -; j_call: TRBJ1-4; v_call: TRBV27
cdr3_aa: CASSLKGAGSTDTQYF; d_call: TRBD1; j_call: TRBJ2-3; v_call: TRBV7-2
cdr3_aa: CASSLGTGKGGNTIYF; d_call: TRBD1; j_call: TRBJ1-3; v_call: TRBV7-2
cdr3_aa: CASRDRQGSSYNSPLHF; d_call: TRBD1; j_call: TRBJ1-6; v_call: TRBV28
cdr3_aa: CASSPQPSGSAYNEQFF; d_call: TRBD2; j_call: TRBJ2-1; v_call: TRBV5-1
cdr3_aa: CASLMAGSTYGYTF; d_call: -; j_call: TRBJ1-2; v_call: TRBV28
cdr3_aa: CATSRDRDRASGANVLTF; d_call: TRBD1; j_call: TRBJ2-6; v_call: TRBV15
cdr3_aa: CASRRTGNYGYTF; d_call: TRBD1; j_call: TRBJ1-2; v_call: TRBV6-5
cdr3_aa: CASSLSYGQPQHF; d_call: -; j_call: TRBJ1-5; v_call: TRBV7-3
cdr3_aa: CASSYQESYGYTF; d_call: -; j_call: TRBJ1-2; v_call: TRBV6-6
cdr3_aa: CASSLAASGVAFF; d_call: -; j_call: TRBJ1-1; v_call: TRBV7-9